The clone carrying this T cell receptor beta chain was seen many times. Antigen: not known. Co-extracted RNA and DNA came from 20-30 mg of unsorted bulk tissue. Resecting the tumor surgically was how the patients' primary liver carcinoma was treated. These data come from a study of tumor-infiltrating lymphocytes in primary liver carcinoma. On the study more broadly: Sample yields of productive TCRbeta reads, ranging from roughly 3.5 to 8 million, were similar across tissue types.

Study results and limitations: The proportion of top clones found throughout all five tumor regions was only about 7-25%. Blood fell significantly below tumors in its top-250-clone fraction (p = 0.039).

Starting from 500 ng of total RNA, TCR beta cDNA was produced with a primer in the constant region. Each TCR beta library was derived from three nested multiplex PCR rounds that employed slightly modified ARM-PCR. The first two PCR rounds, around 10 cycles each, used TRBV1-TRBV30 forward primers and a C-beta reverse primer. TCRdb recomputed calls from the multiplex PCR reads with MiXCR, one row per CDR3 protein. The table lists 100,000 or so distinct CDR3 sequences, under 70% of them singletons. The CDR3 length is 13 residues. Trimming pared 0 bases from V and 9 bases from J, leaving 10 bases between. The germline CDR1 and CDR2 sequences are SGHRS and YFSETQ.

The TCR sequence derives from a woman aged 60-75 years with primary liver carcinoma and hepatitis B virus infection. The chain joins TRBV5-1 to TRBJ2-1; D may be TRBD1 (5 bases). The sequenced sample was liver tumor tissue from sampling region 2. The subset denotes: tumor region T2, inferior pole. CDR3: CASSLAVDTEQFF. The DNA for the CDR3 is TGCGCCAGCAGCTTGGCCGTGGACACTGAGCAGTTCTTC. Full variable domain (missing parts from reference TRBV5-1 and TRBJ2-1): KAGVTQTPRYLIKTRGQQVTLSCSPISGHRSVSWYQQTPGQGLQFLFEYFSETQRNKGNFPGRFSGRQFSNSRSEMNVSTLELGDSALYLCASSLAVDTEQFFGPGTRLTVL.